These T cell receptor beta chains were read from a single sample in a study of low-dose radiotherapy and immunotherapy resistance in tumors. TCRdb recomputed calls from the reads with MiXCR, one row per CDR3 protein. The table lists fewer than 60,000 distinct CDR3 sequences, about 12% of them singletons. Sequencing used PBMCs, obtained before treatment. These receptors were taken from a female donor with ovarian cancer. Each CDR3 is given with its conserved first and last residue. A D gene is named only where the DNA matches it firmly. Some rows have no size entry. The others give once, few or many, or a class for an expanded clone.

v_gene	d_gene	abundance	j_gene	CDR3aa	CDR3nt
TRBV7-3	-	-	TRBJ1-5	CASSPRPGEPQHF	TGTGCCAGCAGCCCTCGGCCGGGTGAGCCCCAGCATTTT
TRBV10-3	-	many	TRBJ1-2	CAISESGQFGYTF	TGTGCCATCAGTGAATCCGGTCAATTTGGCTACACCTTC
TRBV12-3/TRBV12-4	TRBD1	many	TRBJ1-2	CASSLGQNYGYTF	TGTGCCAGCAGTTTGGGACAGAACTATGGCTACACCTTC
TRBV30	TRBD1	many	TRBJ1-1	CAWRDLSGQGIMNTEAFF	TGTGCCTGGAGGGATCTATCGGGACAGGGGATCATGAACACTGAAGCTTTCTTT
TRBV20-1	TRBD2	many	TRBJ2-1	CSARTSGKNEQFF	TGCAGTGCCCGGACTAGCGGAAAAAATGAGCAGTTCTTC
TRBV5-1	TRBD1	-	TRBJ2-5	CASSLGTGTGETQYF	TGCGCCAGCAGCTTGGGGACCGGGACAGGCGAGACCCAGTACTTC
TRBV5-1	TRBD1	many	TRBJ2-6	CASSSGTGAGANVLTF	TGCGCCAGCAGCTCTGGTACAGGGGCTGGGGCCAACGTCCTGACTTTC
TRBV5-4	TRBD1	-	TRBJ2-1	CASKPGQGTNEQFF	TGTGCCAGCAAACCGGGACAGGGGACGAATGAGCAGTTCTTC
TRBV5-4	-	-	TRBJ2-7	CASSRDSYEQYF	TGTGCCAGCAGCCGGGACTCCTACGAGCAGTACTTC
TRBV10-3	-	many	TRBJ1-1	CAIRPASNTEAFF	TGTGCCATCAGACCCGCCTCGAACACTGAAGCTTTCTTT
TRBV12-5	TRBD1	many	TRBJ2-7	CASGHGQGEQYF	TGTGCTAGTGGTCATGGACAGGGCGAGCAGTACTTC
TRBV4-2	-	many	TRBJ2-5	CASSQPGGGLETQYF	TGTGCCAGCAGCCAACCGGGTGGGGGCCTGGAGACCCAGTACTTC
TRBV12-5	-	large	TRBJ2-1	CASGLVLDEQFF	TGTGCTAGTGGTTTGGTACTCGATGAGCAGTTCTTC
TRBV27	TRBD2	many	TRBJ2-1	CATNSGESSYNEQFF	TGTGCCACCAATAGCGGGGAAAGCTCCTACAATGAGCAGTTCTTC
TRBV7-2	TRBD2	many	TRBJ2-1	CASSLGRERVEQFF	TGTGCCAGCAGCTTAGGGCGGGAGCGGGTTGAGCAGTTCTTC
TRBV5-4	TRBD1	many	TRBJ2-5	CASSWDRLQETQYF	TGTGCCAGCAGCTGGGACAGGCTTCAAGAGACCCAGTACTTC
TRBV6-2/TRBV6-3	TRBD1	many	TRBJ2-2	CASTGQLLRNTGELFF	TGTGCCAGCACGGGACAGCTACTCAGGAACACCGGGGAGCTGTTTTTT
TRBV12-3/TRBV12-4	-	many	TRBJ2-3	CASSLVVRGTDTQYF	TGTGCCAGCAGTTTAGTTGTCCGGGGCACAGATACGCAGTATTTT
TRBV30	-	many	TRBJ2-1	CAWTGSSYNEQFF	TGTGCCTGGACAGGGAGCTCCTACAATGAGCAGTTCTTC
TRBV27	TRBD2	many	TRBJ2-7	CASSFGVAGSNSYEQYF	TGTGCCAGCAGTTTCGGGGTAGCGGGATCAAACTCCTACGAGCAGTACTTC
TRBV24-1	TRBD1	few	TRBJ2-2	CATSDVGQANTGELFF	TGTGCCACCAGTGATGTGGGACAGGCGAACACCGGGGAGCTGTTTTTT
TRBV5-6	-	many	TRBJ1-1	CASSPTLRDGLTGNTEAFF	TGTGCCAGCAGCCCGACCCTTAGGGACGGTCTTACGGGGAACACTGAAGCTTTCTTT